These T cell receptor beta chains were read from a single sample in a study of T cell repertoires in cytomegalovirus infection. The antigens for these receptors are not known. TCRdb re-called the reads through MiXCR, storing one row per CDR3 protein. There are 680,000 or so distinct CDR3 sequences in the sample; roughly 36% occur only once, and approximately 18% lies in the top ten. Sequencing used cultured PBMCs, obtained from culture after CMV antigen stimulation. These receptor sequences come from a human donor in good health (CMV status not recorded). Some clones in this sample may be carry-over from other donors' samples. The CDR3 runs from the conserved cysteine through the conserved F or W. Fields, in order: J gene, D gene, clone size, V gene, CDR3 DNA, CDR3 protein. D genes are given only for firm matches. Clone size appears in some rows only: once, few, many, or a class for an expanded clone.

TRBJ1-1 | - | - | TRBV7-8 | TGTGCCAGCAGCTTCTCATCAGGGGCGAGGACTGAAGCTTTCTTT | CASSFSSGARTEAFF
TRBJ2-2 | TRBD1 | - | TRBV19 | TGTGCCAGTAGCCGACAGGGGGCCGGGGAGCTGTTTTTT | CASSRQGAGELFF
TRBJ2-7 | - | - | TRBV28 | TGTGCCAGCACCCCCGCTCGGGCACCCTACGAGCAGTACTTC | CASTPARAPYEQYF
TRBJ2-1 | - | few | TRBV7-9 | TGTGCCAGCAGCCCCACTCCCAGCGATGAGCAGTTCTTC | CASSPTPSDEQFF
TRBJ1-2 | - | - | TRBV20-1 | TGCAGTGCTTCCTTCGGGGGGTATGGCTACACCTTC | CSASFGGYGYTF
TRBJ2-7 | TRBD2 | - | TRBV20-1 | TGCAGTGCCTTCACCGGGACTAGCGGGAGGTACGAGCAGTACTTC | CSAFTGTSGRYEQYF
TRBJ2-2 | TRBD1 | few | TRBV7-2 | TGTGCCAGCAGCTACAGGGGGCGAGGCACCGGGGAGCTGTTTTTT | CASSYRGRGTGELFF
TRBJ1-1 | - | - | TRBV28 | TGTGCCAGCAGTCCCAATACAGGGATGAACACTGAAGCTTTCTTT | CASSPNTGMNTEAFF
TRBJ2-5 | TRBD2 | few | TRBV7-2 | TGTGCCAGCAGCAAAAGCGGGGGCCGCGGACAGACCCAGTACTTC | CASSKSGGRGQTQYF
TRBJ2-1 | - | - | TRBV11-2 | TGTGCCAGCAGCGCAGGGGGGGCAGGGAAAGTGCTGGAGCAGTTCTTC | CASSAGGAGKVLEQFF
TRBJ2-2 | - | - | TRBV4-1 | TGCGCCAGCAGCCAAAAGGGGGTAGACGCCGGGGAGCTGTTTTTT | CASSQKGVDAGELFF
TRBJ2-1 | TRBD1 | few | TRBV11-2 | TGTGCCAGCAGCCCCCGACAGGGTTTGCGCAATGAGCAGTTCTTC | CASSPRQGLRNEQFF
TRBJ1-1 | - | few | TRBV11-2 | TGTGCCAGCAGCCTAGTCGGCAGAAAAGACCATTTT | CASSLVGRKDHF
TRBJ2-3 | - | once | TRBV20-1 | TGCAGTGCTAGGGTATTTAGGGATACGCAGTATTTT | CSARVFRDTQYF
TRBJ1-1 | TRBD1 | - | TRBV6-1 | TGTGCCAGCAAAGGTCTGGGACAGGGGGTTGACACTGAAGCTTTCTTT | CASKGLGQGVDTEAFF
TRBJ2-1 | - | - | TRBV7-2 | TGTGCCAGCAGCCCCCTCGAGCGGGCCAATGAGCAGTTCTTC | CASSPLERANEQFF
TRBJ1-6 | - | - | TRBV4-1 | TGTGCCAGCAGCCAAATTCATCCCTCTAGGGAATTCCCCCTCCACTTT | CASSQIHPSREFPLHF
TRBJ1-1 | - | - | TRBV6-1 | TGTGCCAGCAGTGAAGCAGGGGGGGGGAAGGCTTTCTTT | CASSEAGGGKAFF
TRBJ1-2 | TRBD1 | - | TRBV12-3/TRBV12-4 | TGTGCCAGCTCAGGACAGGTCCATGGCTACACCTTC | CASSGQVHGYTF
TRBJ2-5 | - | - | TRBV19 | TGTGCCAGTAGTATGGTCCAGGGGACCCAGTACTTC | CASSMVQGTQYF
TRBJ2-5 | - | - | TRBV20-1 | TGCAGTGAATCTGAAGGGCAAGAGACCCAGTACTTC | CSESEGQETQYF
TRBJ1-5 | - | - | TRBV4-1 | TGCGCCAGCAGCCAAGATGTTACAGGGTCCAATCAGCCCCAGCATTTT | CASSQDVTGSNQPQHF
TRBJ2-3 | TRBD2 | - | TRBV7-6 | TGTGCCAGCAGCTCCCCAGCGGGGAGCACAGATACGCAGTATTTT | CASSSPAGSTDTQYF
TRBJ1-6 | - | - | TRBV27 | TGTGCCAGCCAGGGGTTTTATAATTCACCCCTCCACTTT | CASQGFYNSPLHF
TRBJ2-3 | - | - | TRBV20-1 | TGCAGTGCTAGTCGGGGGGCGTCGCAGTATTTT | CSASRGASQYF
TRBJ2-3 | TRBD2 | few | TRBV12-3/TRBV12-4 | TGTGCCAGCAGTGACGGTCTAGCGGGGGGCACAGATACGCAGTATTTT | CASSDGLAGGTDTQYF
TRBJ1-5 | - | few | TRBV6-1 | TGTGCCAGCAGTGAAATTCGAGATCAGCCCCAGCATTTT | CASSEIRDQPQHF
TRBJ1-5 | - | many | TRBV7-2 | TGTGCCAGCAGCTTAGAGGGCGGACTACCCCAGCATTTT | CASSLEGGLPQHF
TRBJ2-7 | - | - | TRBV25-1 | TGTGCCAGCAGTGAGGGGGGTCCCTACGAGCAGTACTTC | CASSEGGPYEQYF
TRBJ2-2 | TRBD2 | few | TRBV7-2 | TGTGCCAGCAGCCTAGCCCGGACTAGCGTTTACGGGGAGCTGTTTTTT | CASSLARTSVYGELFF
TRBJ2-1 | TRBD2 | few | TRBV20-1 | TGCAGTGTCCCAGGACTAGTTAATGAGCAGTTCTTC | CSVPGLVNEQFF
TRBJ2-7 | - | - | TRBV7-9 | TGTGCCAGCAGCTTAGGCCTCGACCAGTACTTC | CASSLGLDQYF
TRBJ1-1 | TRBD1 | once | TRBV27 | TGTGCCAGCAGGGACAGGGCGAGGACTGAAGCTTTCTTT | CASRDRARTEAFF
TRBJ1-6 | - | few | TRBV6-2/TRBV6-3 | TGTGCCAGCAGTTACTCGGTAACGGGATCACCCCTCCACTTT | CASSYSVTGSPLHF
TRBJ2-1 | TRBD2 | - | TRBV2 | TGTGCCAGCAGTCCCCGGACTAGCGGGTTGGGTGAGCAGTTCTTC | CASSPRTSGLGEQFF
TRBJ2-7 | - | - | TRBV27 | TGTGCCAGCAGTCTTTACAGGGCCCCTTACGAGCAGTACTTC | CASSLYRAPYEQYF
TRBJ2-1 | TRBD2 | - | TRBV20-1 | TGCAGTGCTAGGATCGGGGGGGCCTACAATGAGCAGTTCTTC | CSARIGGAYNEQFF
TRBJ2-2 | - | once | TRBV11-2 | TGTGCCAGCAGCTACAGTCCAAACCCCACCGGGGAGCTGTTTTTT | CASSYSPNPTGELFF
TRBJ2-5 | - | few | TRBV7-4 | TGTGCCAGCAGCCTGTCCCCAGGGGAGACCCAGTACTTC | CASSLSPGETQYF
TRBJ2-5 | TRBD2 | few | TRBV7-2 | TGTGCCAGCATTTATCGACGACTAGCGGGAGCTGAGACCCAGTACTTC | CASIYRRLAGAETQYF
TRBJ1-1 | TRBD1 | many | TRBV7-8 | TGTGCCAGCAGCGGACAGGTTTTGAACACTGAAGCTTTCTTT | CASSGQVLNTEAFF
TRBJ1-1 | - | many | TRBV7-8 | TGTGCCAGCAGCCCGGACTTTTCGGACACTGAAGCTTTCTTT | CASSPDFSDTEAFF
TRBJ2-1 | - | - | TRBV6-1 | TGTGCCAGCAGTAATAGCGCCCTCATCCCCGACAATGAGCAGTTCTTC | CASSNSALIPDNEQFF
TRBJ1-2 | TRBD1 | - | TRBV4-1 | TGCGCCAGCAGCCAAGTCGGAGACAGGGCTTATGGCTACACCTTC | CASSQVGDRAYGYTF
TRBJ1-2 | TRBD1 | few | TRBV7-9 | TGTGCCAGCAGCGTGCGCGGAGGACAGGGCGGGTACACCTTC | CASSVRGGQGGYTF
TRBJ1-1 | TRBD1 | few | TRBV12-3/TRBV12-4 | TGTGCCAGCAGCCCCGGGACAGCTGAAGCTTTCTTT | CASSPGTAEAFF
TRBJ2-3 | TRBD2 | few | TRBV5-4 | TGTGCCAGCAGCTCAAGACTGGACAGCGGGAGTAGTACGCAGTATTTT | CASSSRLDSGSSTQYF
TRBJ1-2 | TRBD1 | - | TRBV7-9 | TGTGCCAGCAGCGAAAGACAGGGGGCATACTATGGCTACACCTTC | CASSERQGAYYGYTF
TRBJ2-1 | TRBD2 | - | TRBV30 | TGTGCCTGGAGTGGGACTAGCGGACGGCCCAGCTCCTACAATGAGCAGTTCTTC | CAWSGTSGRPSSYNEQFF
TRBJ1-1 | - | - | TRBV5-3 | TGTGCCAGCAGCTTGTATGGGGGCACTGAAGCTTTCTTT | CASSLYGGTEAFF
TRBJ2-3 | - | - | TRBV6-1 | TGTGCCAGCAGTCCCCCGGGACGGTCGACAGATACGCAGTATTTT | CASSPPGRSTDTQYF
TRBJ2-3 | - | - | TRBV2 | TGTGCCAGTGGGCAAGGGAGAGGTTATACGCAGTATTTT | CASGQGRGYTQYF
TRBJ1-3 | - | - | TRBV11-2 | TGTGCCAGCAGCTTAGCCCGACTGCCCTCTGGAAACACCATATATTTT | CASSLARLPSGNTIYF
TRBJ1-2 | - | - | TRBV7-2 | TGTGCCAGCAGCCGTGTGGGGGACTATGGCTACACCTTC | CASSRVGDYGYTF
TRBJ1-2 | - | few | TRBV4-3 | TGCGCCAGCAGCCAAGGCTTGAGGGGCTACACCTTC | CASSQGLRGYTF
TRBJ2-3 | - | - | TRBV19 | TGTGCCAGTAGTATAGAGCGGGACACATACACAGATACGCAGTATTTT | CASSIERDTYTDTQYF
TRBJ2-7 | TRBD2 | many | TRBV7-2 | TGTGCCAGCAGCCTGAGAGGGACTAGCGGGACCGAGCAGTACTTC | CASSLRGTSGTEQYF
TRBJ2-1 | - | - | TRBV20-1 | TGCAGTGCTAGAGCACCGAACAATGAGCAGTTCTTC | CSARAPNNEQFF
TRBJ2-7 | TRBD2 | - | TRBV20-1 | TGCAGTGCGGAAACCGGGAGCGGGGGGCTGGCGTACTTC | CSAETGSGGLAYF
TRBJ1-1 | - | once | TRBV18 | TGTGCCAGCTCATTAAACTCACCGAACACTGAAGCTTTCTTT | CASSLNSPNTEAFF